This TCR beta chain was documented in a study of shared T cell receptors in the human thymus. Assay: immunoSEQ multiplex PCR; the TCRdb copy retains only in-frame clones and omits some. The sample lists about 660,000 clones; approximately 90% were seen once. The CDR3 spans 20 residues. Germline CDR1 LGHNA, CDR2 YSLEER. V lost 2 bases to trimming and J lost 0 bases, with 23 bases between them. The same sample was also used in a study of human thymus T cells. That study reports: It was from resections taken during corrective heart surgery that the thymus tissue came. As related research reported, thymic repertoires overlapped highly among unrelated individuals.

Input material: thymocytes. The source of this sequence is a boy in the first two years of life with a congenital heart defect. The V gene is TRBV4-3, the J gene TRBJ2-1; tentatively, D is TRBD2 (5 bases). The CDR3 is CASSQRGREKRWSSYNEQFF. The CDR3 DNA follows: TGCGCCAGCAGCCAAAGAGGAAGGGAGAAGCGGTGGAGCTCCTACAATGAGCAGTTCTTC.